These 27 T cell receptor beta chains originate from one sample sequenced in a study of control samples from healthy donors and cancer patients. The assay was immunoSEQ multiplex PCR, and TCRdb's table has in-frame clones only and misses some. The table lists 95,000 to 100,000 clones, more than 85% of them singletons. The sample comprised blood. Receptors originate from a man younger than 45 in good health.

This clone was picked up a small number of times. The V call is TRBV6-5, the J call TRBJ1-1, with 7 bases lining up with TRBD1. The V gene end was trimmed by 5 bases and the J gene end by 6 bases; junction bases not matched to a gene: 6. Germline CDR1 is MNHEY and CDR2 is SVGAGI. The CDR3 has 13 amino acids. Written as DNA, the CDR3 is TGTGCCAGCAGTCGTAGGGGGCCGCCTGAAGCTTTCTTT. Residues: CASSRRGPPEAFF.

The chain carries TRBV7-2 and TRBJ1-2; D uncertain. V gave up 5 bases and J gave up 2 bases, with 12 bases separating them. Germline CDR1 and CDR2: SGHTA and FQGNSA. The length of the CDR3 is 14 residues. DNA for the CDR3: TGTGCCAGCAGCCCCCACTTGGGGAACTATGGCTACACCTTC. Its protein product is CASSPHLGNYGYTF. Combining the CDR3 with reference TRBV7-2 and TRBJ1-2 gives the whole variable domain GAGVSQSPSNKVTEKGKDVELRCDPISGHTALYWYRQSLGQGLEFLIYFQGNSAPDKSGLPSDRFSAERTGGSVSTLTIQRTQQEDSAVYLCASSPHLGNYGYTFGSGTRLTVV.

The gene calls are TRBV6-1 and TRBJ2-7; no clear D gene. In germline, CDR1 is MNHNS, CDR2 SASEGT. The CDR3 loop spans 18 amino acids. The ends were cut back, 2 bases at V and 0 bases at J, with 20 bases in the middle. Here the CDR3 reads CASSERPQASASSYEQYV. CDR3 DNA sequence: TGTGCCAGCAGTGAAAGGCCCCAGGCCAGCGCAAGCTCCTACGAGCAGTACGTC.

The rearrangement joins TRBV30 to TRBJ1-1; no reliable D call. Trimming pared 0 bases from V and 2 bases from J, leaving 13 bases between. The CDR3 sequence is 15 residues long. Germline assignment: CDR1 GTSNPN and CDR2 SVGIG (reference sequence). The CDR3, as DNA: TGTGCCTGGAGTGTATCAGTGAGACTCAACACTGAAGCTTTCTTT. This encodes CAWSVSVRLNTEAFF.

The gene calls are TRBV7-2 and TRBJ1-4; a possible D gene is TRBD1 (5 bases). Germline values: CDR1 SGHTA, CDR2 FQGNSA. This CDR3 is 13 amino acids long. V was pared by 1 base and J by 13 bases, with 13 bases between. This CDR3 reads CASSLGGVRRLFF. The CDR3 DNA reads TGTGCCAGCAGCTTAGGAGGGGTCCGAAGACTGTTTTTT.

This chain connects TRBV13 to TRBJ1-4; 7 bases match TRBD1. Per germline, CDR1 PRHDT and CDR2 FYEKMQ (reference sequence). The CDR3 has 12 amino acids. Germline trimming cut 5 bases from V and 12 bases from J; bases unmatched to any gene: 6. The CDR3 is CASSGQGGELFF. Written as DNA, the CDR3 is TGTGCCAGCAGCGGCCAGGGGGGGGAACTGTTTTTT.

The V gene is TRBV15, the J gene TRBJ2-1; TRBD1 agrees at 8 bases. Per the germline V gene, CDR1 is LNHNV and CDR2 is YYDKDF (reference sequence). With 1 base clipped from V and 7 bases from J, the junction kept 6 bases outside the gene matches. The CDR3 totals 15 residues. The CDR3 DNA follows: TGTGCCACCAGCAGAGCCAGGGACAGGAGGAATGAGCAGTTCTTC. Protein sequence: CATSRARDRRNEQFF.

The rearrangement links TRBV6-5 to TRBJ1-2, with TRBD1 matching over 8 bases. Unmatched junction bases numbered 8, after V lost 4 bases and J lost 7 bases. The germline gives CDR1 MNHEY, CDR2 SVGAGI. The CDR3 length is 14 residues. CDR3 in amino acids: CASSSSWTGLGYTF. Here the CDR3 DNA reads TGTGCCAGCAGTTCCTCCTGGACAGGGCTTGGCTACACCTTC.

The rearrangement links TRBV18 to TRBJ1-2; no clear D gene. V lost 3 bases to trimming and J lost 5 bases, with 4 bases between them. CDR3 length: 11 amino acids. CDR1 and CDR2 from the germline V gene are KGHSH and LQKENI. CDR3 loop: CASSPSYGYTF. The CDR3 region has the DNA TGTGCCAGCTCACCGTCATATGGCTACACCTTC.

This clone was observed a single time. CDR3 nucleotides: TGTGCCAGCAGTAACGCCGGGGCCGAAAATCAGCCCCAGCATTTT. Its translation is CASSNAGAENQPQHF. The rearrangement links TRBV28 to TRBJ1-5; D might be TRBD1 (5 bases). V was shortened by 5 bases and J by 4 bases, with 15 bases between the two germline ends. Germline CDR1 reads MDHEN; CDR2 reads SYDVKM. The CDR3 totals 15 residues.

V gene TRBV4-1 combines with J gene TRBJ1-6; possibly TRBD1 for D (6 bases). The CDR3 is made up of 17 amino acids. Germline values: CDR1 MGHRA, CDR2 YSYEKL. Trimming shortened V by 4 bases and J by 9 bases, and 22 bases separated the two germline ends. The CDR3 sequence: CASSREPSAGVFSPLHF. DNA for the CDR3: TGCGCCAGCAGCCGTGAGCCCAGCGCAGGGGTTTTTTCACCCCTCCACTTT.

This chain connects TRBV7-9 to TRBJ1-1, with 8 bases matching TRBD1. Germline V gene lookup returns CDR1 SEHNR and CDR2 FQNEAQ (reference sequence). This CDR3 is 14 amino acids long. With 2 bases clipped from V and 4 bases from J, the junction kept 3 bases outside the gene matches. In DNA form, the CDR3 reads TGTGCCAGCAGCTTACAGGGGACAGGCACTGAAGCTTTCTTT. Amino acid sequence: CASSLQGTGTEAFF.

In this sample, this clone turned up a few times. The V gene is TRBV14, the J gene TRBJ1-2; D unclear. The CDR3 totals 15 residues. Looked up from germline, CDR1 is SGHDN and CDR2 is FVKESK. Between the trimmed V and J ends, which lost 7 bases and 1 base, there was a span of 16 bases. For the CDR3, the DNA is TGTGCCAGCAAACGTAAGCCGGGGTGTAACTATGGCTACACCTTC. Amino acids: CASKRKPGCNYGYTF. Together with reference TRBV14 and TRBJ1-2, the CDR3 gives the full variable domain: EAGVTQFPSHSVIEKGQTVTLRCDPISGHDNLYWYRRVMGKEIKFLLHFVKESKQDESGMPNNRFLAERTGGTYSTLKVQPAELEDSGVYFCASKRKPGCNYGYTFGSGTRLTVV.

V usage is TRBV12-3 or TRBV12-4 and J usage is TRBJ1-1, with unresolved D. This CDR3 contains 13 residues. The V end was cut by 4 bases, the J end by 0 bases, with 6 bases between. In DNA form, the CDR3 reads TGTGCCAGCAGTTCTCAGTTGAACACTGAAGCTTTCTTT. This translates into CASSSQLNTEAFF.

This clone was observed a handful of times. This chain joins TRBV27 and TRBJ1-2; TRBD1 is a possible D gene (5 bases). Trimming stripped 5 bases from V and 4 bases from J, with 11 bases between. Germline CDR1 and CDR2: MNHEY and SMNVEV (reference sequence). CDR3 size: 13 residues. The CDR3: CASSPGRGYGYTF. In DNA form, the CDR3 reads TGTGCCAGCAGTCCCGGGAGGGGCTATGGCTACACCTTC.

This clone came up once. The V call is TRBV21-1, the J call TRBJ1-6; TRBD1 is the table's D call and was not checked against the DNA. TRBV21-1 is deemed a pseudogene. There are 15 residues in the CDR3. CDR3 region: CASSRTGVNNSPLHF. The CDR3 DNA follows: TGTGCCAGCAGCCGGACAGGGGTCAATAATTCACCCCTCCACTTT.

The genes are TRBV10-2 and TRBJ2-4; D unresolved. V was clipped by 0 bases and J by 3 bases, with 3 bases between them. The germline CDR1 and CDR2 sequences are WSHSY and SAAADI. This CDR3 has 13 amino acids. The chain's CDR3 is CASSESVKNIQYF. The CDR3 DNA is TGCGCCAGCAGTGAGTCGGTCAAAAACATTCAGTACTTC.

The chain carries TRBV7-2 and TRBJ2-2, with 10 positions matching TRBD1. The CDR3 has 17 amino acids. The V gene end was trimmed by 6 bases and the J gene end by 3 bases; junction bases not matched to a gene: 10. The germline gives CDR1 SGHTA, CDR2 FQGNSA. The CDR3 bases are TGTGCCAGCAGACTTCAGACAGGGGGCTCGTACACCGGGGAGCTGTTTTTT. It codes for CASRLQTGGSYTGELFF.

This chain uses TRBV4-1 with TRBJ1-1, with unresolved D. The CDR3 covers 15 residues. In germline, CDR1 is MGHRA, CDR2 YSYEKL. V dropped 0 bases and J dropped 1 base, with 9 bases sitting between them. CDR3 coding DNA: TGCGCCAGCAGCCAAGATCCCCCCCAGAACACTGAAGCTTTCTTT. This translates into CASSQDPPQNTEAFF.

This chain connects TRBV7-9 to TRBJ2-1; 9 bases are a match to TRBD2. V lost 1 base to trimming and J lost 4 bases; unmatched junction nucleotides: 2. The CDR3 sequence is 15 residues long. Looked up from germline, CDR1 is SEHNR and CDR2 is FQNEAQ (reference sequence). The CDR3 nucleotides read TGTGCCAGCAGCTTAGGTAGCGGGGGTTACAATGAGCAGTTCTTC. It codes for CASSLGSGGYNEQFF. The full variable domain, completed using reference TRBV7-9 and TRBJ2-1, is DTGVSQNPRHKITKRGQNVTFRCDPISEHNRLYWYRQTLGQGPEFLTYFQNEAQLEKSRLLSDRFSAERPKGSFSTLEIQRTEQGDSAMYLCASSLGSGGYNEQFFGPGTRLTVL.

The J gene is TRBJ1-5, the V gene TRBV4-3; D remains ambiguous. The CDR3 extends over 15 amino acids. CDR1 is LGHNA and CDR2 is YSLEER in the germline V gene. V shed 1 base and J shed 5 bases, with 12 bases lying between them. CDR3 amino acids: CASSQGLTPYQPQHF. CDR3 nucleotides: TGCGCCAGCAGCCAAGGTTTGACACCGTATCAGCCCCAGCATTTT.

This sequence joins TRBV2 and TRBJ1-5; TRBD1 matches 10 bases. Per the germline V gene, CDR1 is SNHLY and CDR2 is FYNNEI. After removal of 6 bases from V and 3 bases from J, the junction contained 8 bases not matched to a gene. The CDR3 loop spans 16 amino acids. The CDR3 bases are TGTGCCAGCAGAGACTGGACAGGGGGGAACAATCAGCCCCAGCATTTT. This codes for CASRDWTGGNNQPQHF.

In this sample, this clone turned up once. This chain joins TRBV15 and TRBJ1-2, with 7 bases identical to TRBD1. Unmatched junction bases numbered 13, after V lost 4 bases and J lost 8 bases. Germline V gives CDR1 LNHNV, CDR2 YYDKDF (reference sequence). CDR3 length: 15 amino acids. CDR3 coding DNA: TGTGCCACCAGCACAACCTTGACAGGGAACGGCGGCTACACCTTC. Its protein product is CATSTTLTGNGGYTF.

The chain links TRBV20-1 to TRBJ2-1, with 13 positions matching TRBD2. The CDR3 loop spans 14 amino acids. J lost 8 bases, V lost 3 bases, and 4 bases had no gene match. Per the germline V gene, CDR1 is DFQATT and CDR2 is SNEGSKA (reference sequence). CDR3 DNA sequence: TGCAGTGCTAGTGGGACTAGCGGGATCGATGAGCAGTTCTTC. Amino acid sequence: CSASGTSGIDEQFF.

The chain employs TRBV6-5 and TRBJ2-6; D possibly corresponds to TRBD1 (6 bases). The CDR3 covers 15 residues. The germline CDR1 and CDR2 sequences are MNHEY and SVGAGI. Trimming took off 8 bases at V and 0 bases at J, with 11 bases between the two ends. The CDR3 loop is CASAQQGSGANVLTF. CDR3 DNA sequence: TGTGCCAGCGCACAACAGGGCTCTGGGGCCAACGTCCTGACTTTC.

The CDR3 here is CASVLGARETQYF. In DNA, the CDR3 is TGTGCCAGCGTCCTGGGGGCGCGCGAGACCCAGTACTTC. The chain joins TRBV6-5 to TRBJ2-5, with a possible D match to TRBD1 (6 bases). Germline loops: CDR1 MNHEY, CDR2 SVGAGI. Trimming removed 8 bases at V and 5 bases at J, with 15 bases between. CDR3 length: 13 residues.

V and J are TRBV19 and TRBJ1-1; D unclear. This CDR3 is built from 13 residues. CDR1 LNHDA and CDR2 SQIVND come from the germline V gene (reference sequence). The germline V and J ends were trimmed by 3 bases and 0 bases, with 5 bases remaining between them. CDR3 sequence: CASSMGMNTEAFF. The CDR3 bases are TGTGCCAGTAGTATGGGGATGAACACTGAAGCTTTCTTT.